Following are 20 T cell receptor beta chains from one sample sequenced in a study of T cell responses to AZD1222 COVID-19 vaccine. Generated by immunoSEQ multiplex PCR, the TCRdb table keeps only in-frame clones and is missing some. The data contain approximately 120,000 clones, approximately 90% of them singletons. The material was peripheral blood, obtained on day 0 of MenACWY control vaccination. Receptor source: an adult in good health.

This clone was observed a few times. The chain's CDR3 is CASRTGSNQPQHF. The DNA of the CDR3 is TGTGCCAGCAGGACGGGTAGCAATCAGCCCCAGCATTTT. The chain joins TRBV12-3 or TRBV12-4 to TRBJ1-5; D is unclear. Trimming removed 6 bases from V and 0 bases from J, with 6 bases in between. The CDR3 runs 13 residues.

The J gene is TRBJ2-1, the V gene TRBV30; 14 nucleotides line up with TRBD2. The germline V gene encodes CDR1 GTSNPN and CDR2 SVGIG (reference sequence). The CDR3 is 15 amino acids. The trim removed 8 bases at V and 5 bases at J, leaving 8 bases unmatched. The CDR3 DNA is TGTGCCGCACAGACTAGCGGGAGGGTAAACAATGAGCAGTTCTTC. This gives the protein CAAQTSGRVNNEQFF.

V is TRBV10-3 and J is TRBJ2-2; possible D gene TRBD1, 6 bases. This CDR3 region has 16 residues. V was cut by 3 bases and J by 1 base, with 12 bases left in between. Germline CDR1 reads ENHRY; CDR2 reads SYGVKD. CDR3 DNA: TGTGCCATCAGTGATCGTAGCAGGGGGAACACCGGGGAGCTGTTTTTT. It is translated as CAISDRSRGNTGELFF.

The chain has TRBV18 and TRBJ1-5, with TRBD1 identical over 7 bases. With V trimmed by 4 bases and J by 4 bases, 4 bases remained unmatched. The CDR3 runs 14 residues. Germline V gene data show CDR1 as KGHSH and CDR2 as LQKENI. The CDR3: CASSQGQRNQPQHF. CDR3 nucleotides: TGTGCCAGCTCACAGGGACAGCGGAATCAGCCCCAGCATTTT. Combining the CDR3 with reference TRBV18 and TRBJ1-5 gives the whole variable domain NAGVMQNPRHLVRRRGQEARLRCSPMKGHSHVYWYRQLPEEGLKFMVYLQKENIIDESGMPKERFSAEFPKEGPSILRIQQVVRGDSAAYFCASSQGQRNQPQHFGDGTRLSIL.

The CDR3 DNA follows: TGTGCCAGCAGTTTCTCAGGGGTCGGTAGCACTGAAGCTTTCTTT. Its protein product is CASSFSGVGSTEAFF. The genes are TRBV6-2 or TRBV6-3 and TRBJ1-1; possibly TRBD1 for D (6 bases). V was trimmed by 4 bases and J by 4 bases, leaving 16 bases between them. There are 15 residues in the CDR3. Germline CDR1 MNHEY, CDR2 SVGEGT.

The CDR3 nucleotides are TGCGCCAGCAGCTTGGATGCTGGGGGATATGGCTACACCTTC. As protein: CASSLDAGGYGYTF. The chain joins TRBV5-1 to TRBJ1-2; D perhaps matches TRBD1 (5 bases). CDR1 and CDR2 from the germline V gene are SGHRS and YFSETQ. Trimming shortened V by 0 bases and J by 5 bases, and 11 bases separated the two germline ends. The length of the CDR3 is 14 residues.

V and J are TRBV5-6 and TRBJ1-4; tentative D call: TRBD1 (6 bases). Trimming removed 1 base from V and 3 bases from J, with 22 bases in between. This CDR3 is built from 19 residues. Germline V gene sequence: CDR1 SGHDT, CDR2 YYEEEE. CDR3 sequence reads: CASSLIGVATEGANEKLFF. CDR3 coding DNA: TGTGCCAGCAGCTTGATAGGGGTGGCTACCGAGGGGGCTAATGAAAAACTGTTTTTT.

The V call is TRBV27, the J call TRBJ1-1; the D gene is possibly TRBD1 (6 bases). This CDR3 is built from 18 residues. The germline V and J ends were trimmed by 5 bases and 0 bases, with 22 bases remaining between them. Germline V gene lookup returns CDR1 MNHEY and CDR2 SMNVEV (reference sequence). CDR3 protein: CASSRQGITTVMNTEAFF. The CDR3 DNA sequence: TGTGCCAGCAGTCGCCAGGGGATTACGACCGTCATGAACACTGAAGCTTTCTTT.

The V gene is TRBV11-1, the J gene TRBJ1-5; a weak D match, TRBD1 (6 bases). V gave up 5 bases and J gave up 4 bases, with 18 bases separating them. The CDR3 is made up of 16 amino acids. In germline, CDR1 is SGHAT, CDR2 FQDESV (reference sequence). The CDR3 here is CASSAPGHTQNQPQHF. The CDR3 bases are TGTGCCAGCAGCGCGCCGGGACATACTCAGAATCAGCCCCAGCATTTT.

This chain links TRBV6-5 with TRBJ1-1; D not resolved. CDR3 size: 14 residues. The ends were cut back, 0 bases at V and 8 bases at J, with 13 bases in the middle. Germline CDR1 reads MNHEY; CDR2 reads SVGAGI. For the CDR3, the DNA is TGTGCCAGCAGTTACTCGACACAAGGTGAAGAAGCTTTCTTT. Its protein is CASSYSTQGEEAFF.

CDR3 loop: CASSEARTGGSPLHF. The CDR3 nucleotides are TGTGCCAGCAGTGAAGCTAGGACAGGGGGCTCACCCCTCCACTTT. The gene calls are TRBV6-1 and TRBJ1-6; the match to TRBD1 covers 11 bases. The CDR3 extends over 15 amino acids. Germline values: CDR1 MNHNS, CDR2 SASEGT. Trimming cost V 0 bases and J 10 bases; bases outside gene matches: 2.

V and J are TRBV7-9 and TRBJ2-7; 8 bases align to TRBD1. The germline V gene encodes CDR1 SEHNR and CDR2 FQNEAQ (reference sequence). The V and J ends lost 4 bases and 5 bases, in that order; junction bases with no gene match: 13. This CDR3 region has 16 residues. DNA for the CDR3: TGTGCCAGCAGCTGGACAGGGTGGGAGAGACCCGACGAGCAGTACTTC. Amino acid sequence: CASSWTGWERPDEQYF. Based on the CDR3 plus reference TRBV7-9 and TRBJ2-7, the full variable domain is DTGVSQNPRHKITKRGQNVTFRCDPISEHNRLYWYRQTLGQGPEFLTYFQNEAQLEKSRLLSDRFSAERPKGSFSTLEIQRTEQGDSAMYLCASSWTGWERPDEQYFGPGTRLTVT.

This chain uses TRBV11-2 with TRBJ2-1; D gene unclear. V lost 5 bases, J lost 7 bases, and 12 bases lay in between. In germline, CDR1 is SGHAT, CDR2 FQNNGV. The CDR3 is made up of 13 amino acids. The CDR3 nucleotides read TGTGCCAGCAGCCGGATACGGAGAAATGAGCAGTTCTTC. It encodes CASSRIRRNEQFF. Drawing the rest from reference TRBV11-2 and TRBJ2-1, the complete variable domain is EAGVAQSPRYKIIEKRQSVAFWCNPISGHATLYWYQQILGQGPKLLIQFQNNGVVDDSQLPKDRFSAERLKGVDSTLKIQPAKLEDSAVYLCASSRIRRNEQFFGPGTRLTVL.

The V call is TRBV5-6, the J call TRBJ1-5, with D maybe TRBD1 (5 bases). Trimming stripped 0 bases from V and 2 bases from J, with 12 bases between. The CDR3 has 16 amino acids. Germline CDR1 reads SGHDT; CDR2 reads YYEEEE. As DNA, the CDR3 is TGTGCCAGCAGCTTGGGGCAGGGAGTGGGCAATCAGCCCCAGCATTTT. Amino acids: CASSLGQGVGNQPQHF.

The genes are TRBV5-1 and TRBJ1-1; possibly TRBD1 for D (6 bases). The CDR3 covers 14 residues. V lost 7 bases, J lost 0 bases, and 13 bases lay in between. Germline-derived CDR1 and CDR2 are SGHRS and YFSETQ. DNA for the CDR3: TGCGCCAGCGGCGCGAGGGGGATGAACACTGAAGCTTTCTTT. Translated, it gives CASGARGMNTEAFF.

The chain links TRBV6-5 to TRBJ1-1; no reliable D call. V gave up 0 bases and J gave up 3 bases, with 11 bases separating them. This CDR3 contains 15 residues. Per germline, CDR1 MNHEY and CDR2 SVGAGI. The CDR3 loop is CASSYSRSWDTEAFF. In DNA form, the CDR3 reads TGTGCCAGCAGTTACTCGAGGTCATGGGACACTGAAGCTTTCTTT.

V gene TRBV6-1 combines with J gene TRBJ2-2, with D unresolved. Germline CDR1 is MNHNS and CDR2 is SASEGT. Trimming removed 0 bases from V and 8 bases from J, with 16 bases in between. The CDR3 runs 16 residues. Here the CDR3 reads CASSEARTPRGGELFF. In nucleotides, the CDR3 is TGTGCCAGCAGTGAAGCAAGGACCCCCCGTGGGGGGGAGCTGTTTTTT.

The genes are TRBV11-3 and TRBJ2-7; TRBD2 agrees at 13 bases. The CDR3 has 17 amino acids. CDR1 is SGHNT and CDR2 is YENEEA in the germline V gene. The ends lost 5 bases at V and 3 bases at J; junction bases unmatched: 10. CDR3 in amino acids: CASSPRLAGGRLYEQYF. The DNA for the CDR3 is TGTGCCAGCAGCCCTCGACTAGCGGGAGGCCGTCTCTACGAGCAGTACTTC.

This clone was seen once. The chain employs TRBV7-2 and TRBJ1-6; D uncertain. Trimming removed 1 base from V and 9 bases from J, with 13 bases in between. CDR3 length: 15 amino acids. Germline CDR1 SGHTA, CDR2 FQGNSA. CDR3 loop: CASSLVSRSISPLHF. The DNA of the CDR3 is TGTGCCAGCAGCTTAGTCTCCAGGAGCATTTCACCCCTCCACTTT.

The chain employs TRBV5-4 and TRBJ1-1; no reliable D call. The V gene's germline CDR1 is SGHNT and CDR2 YYREEE (reference sequence). CDR3 length equals 14 residues. V lost 4 bases and J lost 1, with 11 bases in between. DNA of the CDR3: TGTGCCAGCAGCCCGGCGGGGAGGAACACTGAAGCTTTCTTT. It encodes CASSPAGRNTEAFF.